This TCR beta chain was captured by sequencing in a study of blood T cells in healthy people across ages. A second PCR of 7 to 11 cycles used a sample-barcoded 5' primer and a J-beta primer mix. From the 5' RACE reads, TCRdb called clonotypes with MiXCR, one entry per CDR3 protein. The sample shows about 810,000 distinct CDR3 sequences, around 36% of them seen only once. Of note for this clonotype: Its antigen is undetermined.

The study isolated at least 6.5 million PBMCs from each sample. Total RNA extraction produced at least 5.5 micrograms (per sample) for the study. Whole-study findings and limits: Age showed a roughly linear inverse relationship with TCR beta diversity per million T cells. Possibly confounding the expanded clonotype changes was the fact that donor CMV status was unknown.

V shed 2 bases, J shed 6 bases, and the junction held 10 bases outside the gene matches. Per the germline V gene, CDR1 is MNHEY and CDR2 is SMNVEV (reference sequence). This CDR3 has 16 residues. This clonotype was obtained from a man between 18 and 35 years old in good health. The chain combines TRBV27 with TRBJ1-2; 9 bases are shared with TRBD1. The specimen sequenced was blood. CDR3 region: CASSLRGGTGQNGYTF. The DNA of the CDR3 is TGTGCCAGCAGTTTAAGGGGGGGGACAGGGCAAAATGGCTACACCTTC.